The 20 T cell receptor beta chains given below trace back to one sample, sequenced in a study of MAIT cells during Salmonella Paratyphi A infection. TCRdb itself ran the 5' RACE reads through MiXCR, one entry per CDR3 protein. The sample has 700 or so distinct CDR3 sequences, approximately 15% seen once. General study findings and limits: Infection appeared not to change oligoclonal MAIT cell TRBV usage, which favoured TRBV20 and TRBV6.

Sample time point: before S. Paratyphi A challenge (baseline). Flow cytometry identified and sorted MAIT cells as Valpha7.2+ CD161+ T cells. For these TCRs, the target antigens are not known. Material: MAIT cells from PBMCs, obtained at the first sampling point of the challenge study. Receptors originate from a person aged 18 to 69 who was deliberately infected with Salmonella Paratyphi A in a paratyphoid fever challenge study.

This clonotype is classed as medium-sized. The V and J genes are TRBV20-1 and TRBJ1-1, with D possibly matching TRBD1 (5 bases). The CDR3 totals 13 residues. Germline V gives CDR1 DFQATT, CDR2 SNEGSKA (reference sequence). Deletions cut 3 bases from V and 3 bases from J, with 11 bases between. The chain's CDR3 is CSARGEGDTEAFF. The CDR3 region has the DNA TGCAGTGCTAGGGGGGAAGGGGACACTGAAGCTTTCTTT.

This chain uses TRBV20-1 with TRBJ2-5; 15 nucleotides align to TRBD2. Germline loops: CDR1 DFQATT, CDR2 SNEGSKA (reference sequence). CDR3 length equals 17 residues. With 6 bases clipped from V and 4 bases from J, the junction kept 12 bases outside the gene matches. CDR3 sequence (DNA): TGCAGTGCGCGAGGACTAGCGGGGGGGCCGACGGCAGAGACCCAGTACTTC. Translating it yields CSARGLAGGPTAETQYF.

In this sample, this clonotype is medium-sized. The rearrangement uses TRBV7-9 and TRBJ1-5; 10 nucleotides match TRBD1. Trimming at V came to 7 bases and at J to 0 bases, leaving 12 bases not matched to a gene. The germline V gene has CDR1 SEHNR and CDR2 FQNEAQ (reference sequence). The CDR3 has 18 amino acids. This CDR3 is CASIELTGGQYSNQPQHF. The CDR3 DNA sequence: TGTGCCAGCATCGAACTGACAGGGGGCCAGTATAGCAATCAGCCCCAGCATTTT.

By share of the sample, this clonotype is medium-sized. The CDR3 region is CSARADREFYEQYF. In nucleotides, the CDR3 is TGCAGTGCTAGAGCCGACAGGGAATTCTACGAGCAGTACTTC. The rearrangement uses TRBV20-1 and TRBJ2-7; 7 bases are shared with TRBD1. The CDR3 is 14 residues long. CDR1 DFQATT and CDR2 SNEGSKA come from the germline V gene (reference sequence). The junction had 6 bases not matched to a gene; V was cut back by 1 base and J by 3 bases.

Only a few counts were recorded for this clonotype. CDR3 amino acids: CASSLAGSVAKNIQYF. The CDR3, as DNA: TGTGCCAGCAGTTTAGCGGGTAGCGTAGCCAAAAACATTCAGTACTTC. The rearrangement links TRBV12-3 or TRBV12-4 to TRBJ2-4; D perhaps matches TRBD2 (5 bases). The length of the CDR3 is 16 residues. Trimming removed 0 bases from V and 0 bases from J, with 9 bases in between.

By sample share, this clonotype is large (0.1 to 1%). This rearrangement joins TRBV20-1 to TRBJ2-2; D is perhaps TRBD1 or TRBD2 (6 bases each). CDR1 DFQATT and CDR2 SNEGSKA come from the germline V gene (reference sequence). CDR3 length: 15 amino acids. V was trimmed by 0 bases and J by 5 bases, leaving 13 bases between them. Here the CDR3 DNA reads TGCAGTGCTAGAGATCGGGGGCATAGGACCGGGGAGCTGTTTTTT. This translates into CSARDRGHRTGELFF.

J is TRBJ1-1 and V is TRBV6-4; D gene unclear. The CDR3 is made up of 14 amino acids. Per the germline V gene, CDR1 is MRHNA and CDR2 is SNTAGT. V was cut by 2 bases and J by 1 base, with 8 bases left in between. Written as DNA, the CDR3 is TGTGCCAGCAGTGACGGAGACGGGAACACTGAAGCTTTCTTT. Protein: CASSDGDGNTEAFF.

The gene calls are TRBV6-4 and TRBJ2-4; 11 positions match TRBD2. V was pared by 4 bases and J by 6 bases, with 2 bases of the junction left unmatched. In germline, CDR1 is MRHNA, CDR2 SNTAGT. The CDR3 has 14 amino acids. CDR3 sequence: CASSGTSGPNIQYF. The CDR3, as DNA: TGTGCCAGCAGTGGGACTAGCGGGCCAAACATTCAGTACTTC.

This chain joins TRBV15 and TRBJ2-1, with 8 positions matching TRBD2. Germline V gives CDR1 LNHNV, CDR2 YYDKDF (reference sequence). V lost 3 bases and J lost 8; bases outside the gene matches: 6. The CDR3 covers 14 residues. CDR3 sequence (DNA): TGTGCCACCAGCAGGTCACGGGAGGGTGATGAGCAGTTCTTC. Translated, it gives CATSRSREGDEQFF. Variable domain in full (rest from reference TRBV15 and TRBJ2-1): DAMVIQNPRYQVTQFGKPVTLSCSQTLNHNVMYWYQQKSSQAPKLLFHYYDKDFNNEADTPDNFQSRRPNTSFCFLDIRSPGLGDTAMYLCATSRSREGDEQFFGPGTRLTVL.

This clonotype was picked up a small number of times. This rearrangement joins TRBV20-1 to TRBJ2-1, with D tentatively TRBD2 (6 bases). Germline V lookup: CDR1 DFQATT, CDR2 SNEGSKA (reference sequence). The V end was cut by 4 bases, the J end by 5 bases, with 15 bases between. The CDR3 has 14 amino acids. CDR3 loop: CSAMGLLNHNEQFF. The CDR3 DNA is TGCAGTGCTATGGGACTTCTTAATCACAATGAGCAGTTCTTC.

By sample share, this clonotype is large (0.1 to 1%). This sequence joins TRBV20-1 and TRBJ2-5; the D call may be TRBD1 or TRBD2 (5 bases each). This CDR3 has 14 amino acids. CDR1 and CDR2 (germline): DFQATT, SNEGSKA (reference sequence). Trimming took off 0 bases at V and 2 bases at J, with 10 bases between the two ends. CDR3 nucleotide sequence: TGCAGTGCTAGAGACCGGGACCCTCAAGAGACCCAGTACTTC. It translates to CSARDRDPQETQYF.

This clonotype was seen a handful of times. The CDR3 bases are TGTGCCAGCAGCCCCCGGACAGACCCCTACGAGCAGTACTTC. This encodes CASSPRTDPYEQYF. The chain uses TRBV7-6 and TRBJ2-7; weak D call: TRBD1 (6 bases). Per germline, CDR1 SGHVS and CDR2 FNYEAQ. V was trimmed by 5 bases and J by 2 bases, leaving 13 bases between them. CDR3 length equals 14 residues.

J is TRBJ1-1 and V is TRBV20-1, with D possibly being TRBD1 (6 bases). Between the trimmed V and J ends, which lost 0 bases and 4 bases, there was a span of 12 bases. Germline CDR1 reads DFQATT; CDR2 reads SNEGSKA (reference sequence). This CDR3 has 14 amino acids. CDR3 sequence: CSARDGGAITEAFF. The CDR3 DNA is TGCAGTGCTAGAGATGGGGGGGCTATCACTGAAGCTTTCTTT.

This clonotype is termed medium-sized. The chain employs TRBV20-1 and TRBJ2-1; TRBD2 matches at 11 bases. The CDR3 has 15 amino acids. After removal of 2 bases from V and 6 bases from J, the junction contained 6 bases not matched to a gene. CDR1 is DFQATT and CDR2 is SNEGSKA in the germline V gene (reference sequence). Here the CDR3 DNA reads TGCAGTGCTAGACCACTAGCGGGGGAGATCAATGAGCAGTTCTTC. Amino acid sequence: CSARPLAGEINEQFF.

By sample share, this clonotype is medium-sized (0.01 to 0.1%). The rearrangement joins TRBV23-1 to TRBJ2-4; 10 bases are a match to TRBD1. TRBV23-1 is treated as an ORF (open reading frame) with a function not yet certain. The CDR3 extends over 17 amino acids. Unmatched junction bases numbered 4, after V lost 2 bases and J lost 0 bases. The CDR3, as DNA: TGCGCCAGCAGTCAAAGACAGGGGGCCCTAGCCAAAAACATTCAGTACTTC. Translating gives CASSQRQGALAKNIQYF.

Remarks on this clonotype: This may come from a read error, since a much larger clone is one base off. A read error is likely, as this CDR3 ends without the conserved phenylalanine or tryptophan. This chain connects TRBV20-1 to TRBJ1-6, with D tentatively TRBD1 (6 bases). The CDR3 loop spans 15 amino acids. Germline CDR1 DFQATT, CDR2 SNEGSKA (reference sequence). V lost 0 bases to trimming and J lost 9 bases, with 15 bases between them. The CDR3 region has the DNA TGCAGTGCTAGAGATCAGGGGTTAGATGGTTCACCCCTCCACTGT. Translation: CSARDQGLDGSPLHC.

Relative to its sample, this clonotype is medium-sized. The rearrangement uses TRBV7-9 and TRBJ2-7; D remains ambiguous. CDR3 length: 11 amino acids. From germline, CDR1 is SEHNR and CDR2 FQNEAQ (reference sequence). V was trimmed by 5 bases and J by 3 bases, leaving 5 bases between them. CDR3 residues: CASSAYYEQYF. The CDR3 DNA reads TGTGCCAGCAGCGCGTACTACGAGCAGTACTTC.

This clonotype appeared a few times. The chain recombines TRBV20-1 with TRBJ1-4, with 7 nucleotides matching TRBD1. Unmatched junction bases numbered 10, after V lost 6 bases and J lost 9 bases. The CDR3 is made up of 13 amino acids. CDR1 and CDR2 from the germline V gene are DFQATT and SNEGSKA (reference sequence). The CDR3 loop is CSAKAGDSQKLFF. CDR3 DNA: TGCAGTGCAAAAGCGGGGGACAGCCAAAAACTGTTTTTT.

By share of the sample, this clonotype is medium-sized. The chain joins TRBV27 to TRBJ2-7; D is possibly TRBD1 or TRBD2 (5 bases each). Germline V lookup: CDR1 MNHEY, CDR2 SMNVEV (reference sequence). This CDR3 is built from 14 residues. Trimming cost V 2 bases and J 1 base, with 9 bases left between them. The CDR3 here is CASSLKWGSYEQYF. CDR3 bases: TGTGCCAGCAGTTTAAAGTGGGGGTCCTACGAGCAGTACTTC.

In its sample, this clonotype ranks as medium-sized. The chain carries TRBV20-1 and TRBJ1-1, with no clear D. The CDR3 totals 13 residues. Germline V CDR1 and CDR2: DFQATT, SNEGSKA (reference sequence). The CDR3 here is CNTLGASNTEAFF. DNA of the CDR3: TGCAATACTCTGGGAGCGTCAAACACTGAAGCTTTCTTT.